This is a list of T cell receptor beta chains from one sample in a study of blood T cells in healthy people across ages. One entry per CDR3 protein, called by TCRdb with MiXCR from the 5' RACE reads. The table shows 1.5 million to 1.8 million distinct CDR3 sequences, with about 42% occurring only once. Sequencing was carried out using blood. These receptors originate from a young woman in good health. Each CDR3 is given with its conserved first and last residue. Each record gives: clone size, V gene, D gene, J gene, CDR3 protein. D genes are given only for firm matches. Some rows mark clone size as missing; the rest say once, few, many or name a class of expanded clone.

NA	TRBV14	NA	TRBJ1-1	CASSQNWGRLNTEAFF
few	TRBV28	NA	TRBJ2-1	CASSLGTGVRQFF
NA	TRBV3-1	NA	TRBJ1-2	CASSPRQSSGYTF
NA	TRBV5-8	NA	TRBJ1-1	CASIRIMNTEAFF
many	TRBV20-1	TRBD2	TRBJ2-1	CSARVRLAYNEQFF
NA	TRBV28	TRBD1	TRBJ1-1	CASRKRGQAGRGAFF
few	TRBV20-1	NA	TRBJ2-7	CSARAGATNYEQYF
NA	TRBV7-8	NA	TRBJ1-1	CASSLAHGVNTEAFF
many	TRBV29-1	NA	TRBJ2-3	CSVAGTQSTDTQYF
NA	TRBV7-9	NA	TRBJ2-5	CASRIGDPVAETQYF
few	TRBV2	NA	TRBJ2-7	CANLLYPQEEQYF
NA	TRBV6-6	TRBD1	TRBJ1-1	CASSYWDRGLSPEAFF
few	TRBV20-1	NA	NA	CSAREGAKSYEQYF
few	TRBV7-9	NA	TRBJ1-1	CASSLGPGAFF
NA	TRBV12-3/TRBV12-4	TRBD2	TRBJ2-1	CASRSPLGTKSSYNEQFF
few	TRBV7-2	NA	TRBJ2-1	CASSPGRGVDEQFF
NA	TRBV7-9	TRBD2	TRBJ2-3	CASSQGLAGVEFTDTQYF